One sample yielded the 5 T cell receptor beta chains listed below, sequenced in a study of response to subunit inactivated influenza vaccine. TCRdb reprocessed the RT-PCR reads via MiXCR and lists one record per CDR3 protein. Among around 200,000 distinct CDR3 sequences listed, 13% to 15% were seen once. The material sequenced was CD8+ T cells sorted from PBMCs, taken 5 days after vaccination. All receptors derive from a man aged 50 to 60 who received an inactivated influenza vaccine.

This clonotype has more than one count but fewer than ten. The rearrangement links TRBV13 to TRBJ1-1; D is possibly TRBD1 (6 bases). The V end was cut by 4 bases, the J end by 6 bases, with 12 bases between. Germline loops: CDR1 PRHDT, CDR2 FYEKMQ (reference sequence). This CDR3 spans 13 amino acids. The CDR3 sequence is CASSYGGLAEAFF. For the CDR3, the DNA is TGTGCCAGCAGCTACGGGGGCCTGGCTGAAGCTTTCTTT.

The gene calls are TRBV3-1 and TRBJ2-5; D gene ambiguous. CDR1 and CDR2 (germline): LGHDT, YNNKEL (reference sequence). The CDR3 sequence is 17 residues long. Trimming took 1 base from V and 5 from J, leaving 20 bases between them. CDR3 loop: CASSQGAFAWRAETQYF. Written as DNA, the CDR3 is TGTGCCAGCAGCCAAGGAGCGTTCGCATGGAGAGCTGAGACCCAGTACTTC.

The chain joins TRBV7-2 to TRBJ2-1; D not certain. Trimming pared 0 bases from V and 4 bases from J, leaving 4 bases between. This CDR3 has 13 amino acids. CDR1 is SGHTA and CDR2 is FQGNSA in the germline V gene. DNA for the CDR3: TGTGCCAGCAGCTTAGCGGATTACAATGAGCAGTTCTTC. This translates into CASSLADYNEQFF. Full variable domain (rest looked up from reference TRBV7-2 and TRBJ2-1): GAGVSQSPSNKVTEKGKDVELRCDPISGHTALYWYRQSLGQGLEFLIYFQGNSAPDKSGLPSDRFSAERTGGSVSTLTIQRTQQEDSAVYLCASSLADYNEQFFGPGTRLTVL.

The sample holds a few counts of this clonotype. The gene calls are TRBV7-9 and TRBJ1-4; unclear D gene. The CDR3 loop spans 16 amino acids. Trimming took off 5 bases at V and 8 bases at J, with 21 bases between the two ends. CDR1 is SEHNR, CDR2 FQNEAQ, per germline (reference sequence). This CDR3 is CASSPQEVRLKEKLFF. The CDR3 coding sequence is TGTGCCAGCAGCCCCCAGGAGGTCAGGTTGAAAGAAAAACTGTTTTTT.

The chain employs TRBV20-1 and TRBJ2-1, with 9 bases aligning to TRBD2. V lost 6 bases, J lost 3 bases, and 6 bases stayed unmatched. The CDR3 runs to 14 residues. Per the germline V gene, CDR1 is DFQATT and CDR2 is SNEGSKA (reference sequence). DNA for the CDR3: TGCAGTGCCAGCGGGGGGCTCGGCTACAATGAGCAGTTCTTC. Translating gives CSASGGLGYNEQFF.